The 22 T cell receptor beta chains given below trace back to one sample, sequenced in a study of identical twins. Each CDR3 protein gets one entry after TCRdb re-called the 5' RACE reads with MiXCR. The sample carries about 690,000 distinct CDR3 sequences, 20% to 25% recorded once. This sample also belongs to another study, concerning T cells expressing NK-cell markers.

The material sequenced was PBMCs. The receptor source for this set is a woman between 18 and 29 years old in good health.

The chain has TRBV20-1 and TRBJ1-1; the D gene is possibly TRBD1 (5 bases). CDR3 length equals 15 residues. Trimming removed 1 base from V and 4 bases from J, with 16 bases in between. Germline V lookup: CDR1 DFQATT, CDR2 SNEGSKA (reference sequence). CDR3 bases: TGCAGTGCTAGAGCTTATTCCAGGGTCGGCACTGAAGCTTTCTTT. This translates into CSARAYSRVGTEAFF.

This clonotype was seen a few times. This chain joins TRBV5-1 and TRBJ2-4; D perhaps matches TRBD1 (6 bases). The CDR3 extends over 14 amino acids. Looked up from germline, CDR1 is SGHRS and CDR2 is YFSETQ. Trimming stripped 5 bases from V and 8 bases from J, with 17 bases between. DNA of the CDR3: TGCGCCAGCAGATATAACAGGGTCGCGGACATTCAGTACTTC. Translating it yields CASRYNRVADIQYF.

This clonotype showed up many times. J is TRBJ1-2 and V is TRBV20-1; the D is unclear. V was cut by 2 bases and J by 1 base, with 11 bases left in between. This CDR3 has 14 residues. Germline CDR1 reads DFQATT; CDR2 reads SNEGSKA (reference sequence). The CDR3: CSARLGSGNYGYTF. The CDR3 DNA reads as TGCAGTGCTAGATTGGGTAGCGGTAACTATGGCTACACCTTC.

This clonotype was found a few times. The V gene is TRBV10-3, the J gene TRBJ2-3; D is perhaps TRBD2 (5 bases). The CDR3 totals 14 residues. Trimming removed 10 bases from V and 4 bases from J, with 18 bases in between. Germline loops: CDR1 ENHRY, CDR2 SYGVKD. In nucleotides, the CDR3 is TGTGCCACCAAAGAGTGGGAGCGCTCAGATACGCAGTATTTT. Its translation: CATKEWERSDTQYF.

This clonotype was seen only a few times. The rearrangement links TRBV10-3 to TRBJ2-1; 7 bases match TRBD2. Per germline, CDR1 ENHRY and CDR2 SYGVKD. Trimming removed 0 bases from V and 10 bases from J; junction bases left unmatched: 12. This CDR3 contains 16 residues. The CDR3 DNA reads as TGTGCCATCAGTGAGTCTCGGGTGGTGGGAGGGAGAGAGCAGTTCTTC. Protein sequence: CAISESRVVGGREQFF.

There are many counts of this clonotype. This sequence joins TRBV29-1 and TRBJ2-7, with D maybe TRBD2 (6 bases). The germline gives CDR1 SQVTM, CDR2 ANQGSEA. CDR3 length equals 15 residues. The V gene lost 7 bases and the J gene lost 0 bases, with 19 bases spanning the gap. In DNA form, the CDR3 reads TGCAGCGGGGGGGATAGCGCTACGAGCTCCTACGAGCAGTACTTC. Amino acids: CSGGDSATSSYEQYF.

Worth noting for this clonotype: A junction end diverges from the germline sequence, so it may reflect a read error. The V and J genes are TRBV7-7 and TRBJ2-5; 7 positions match TRBD1. The CDR3 is made up of 13 amino acids. The V gene's germline CDR1 is SSHAT and CDR2 FNYEAQ (reference sequence). The CDR3 sequence is CASSSGGSETQYF. CDR3 in DNA: TGTGCTAGCAGCTCAGGGGGATCAGAGACCCAGTACTTC.

The table lists this clonotype with a few counts. The chain couples TRBV6-2 or TRBV6-3 to TRBJ2-1; a possible D gene is TRBD2 (5 bases). Germline-derived CDR1 and CDR2 are MNHEY and SVGEGT. This CDR3 has 13 residues. The germline V and J ends were trimmed by 7 bases and 7 bases, with 14 bases remaining between them. The CDR3 nucleotides read TGTGCCAGCAAACCACTAGATCCTAATGAGCAGTTCTTC. This gives the protein CASKPLDPNEQFF.

The chain couples TRBV20-1 to TRBJ1-1, with D perhaps matching TRBD1 (6 bases). Germline V CDR1 and CDR2: DFQATT, SNEGSKA (reference sequence). The CDR3 is made up of 12 amino acids. V lost 5 bases and J 1 base, leaving 8 bases between the germline ends. The DNA for the CDR3 is TGCAGTGCTTCGGGACAGAACACTGAAGCTTTCTTT. It translates to CSASGQNTEAFF.

This clonotype was seen only a few times. The genes are TRBV4-2 and TRBJ2-7; 8 bases fit TRBD1. The J segment lost 5 bases and the V segment lost 2 bases, leaving 11 bases of the junction unmatched. Germline CDR1 reads LGHNA; CDR2 reads YNFKEQ. The CDR3 contains 16 residues. For the CDR3, the DNA is TGTGCCAGCAGCCAAACCCTCGGACAGGGTTATCACGAGCAGTACTTC. Translating it yields CASSQTLGQGYHEQYF.

In DNA, the CDR3 is TGTGCCAGCAGCTTACGGGGGAGTAGCGGGAGGGCCAGAGAGACCCAGTACTTC. Amino acid sequence: CASSLRGSSGRARETQYF. The genes are TRBV11-2 and TRBJ2-5; 11 positions agree with TRBD2. Unmatched junction bases numbered 12, after V lost 2 bases and J lost 4 bases. CDR1 and CDR2 (germline): SGHAT, FQNNGV. This CDR3 is 18 amino acids long. Together with reference TRBV11-2 and TRBJ2-5, the CDR3 gives the full variable domain: EAGVAQSPRYKIIEKRQSVAFWCNPISGHATLYWYQQILGQGPKLLIQFQNNGVVDDSQLPKDRFSAERLKGVDSTLKIQPAKLEDSAVYLCASSLRGSSGRARETQYFGPGTRLLVL.

The table lists this clonotype with a few counts. The chain carries TRBV20-1 and TRBJ1-1, with a possible D match to TRBD1 (5 bases). This CDR3 region has 12 residues. Germline V lookup: CDR1 DFQATT, CDR2 SNEGSKA (reference sequence). CDR3 in amino acids: CRTRGDPTEAFF. The CDR3 DNA sequence: TGCAGGACTAGAGGGGACCCCACTGAAGCTTTCTTT.

The V call is TRBV29-1, the J call TRBJ2-1, with 11 positions matching TRBD2. Per germline, CDR1 SQVTM and CDR2 ANQGSEA. The CDR3 has 11 residues. V was clipped by 6 bases and J by 15 bases; unmatched bases: 7. The CDR3 loop is CSVDTGTSGFF. CDR3 nucleotide sequence: TGCAGCGTGGATACCGGGACTAGCGGGTTCTTC.

The chain is built from TRBV14 and TRBJ2-7; D may be TRBD1 (5 bases). Germline V CDR1 and CDR2: SGHDN, FVKESK. The CDR3 consists of 13 residues. The germline V and J ends were trimmed by 5 bases and 3 bases, with 11 bases remaining between them. CDR3 bases: TGTGCCAGCAGCGGGCAAGGGGTCTACGAGCAGTACTTC. Its translation: CASSGQGVYEQYF.

This chain joins TRBV5-1 and TRBJ2-7; 8 bases align to TRBD2. The V gene's germline CDR1 is SGHRS and CDR2 YFSETQ. The J segment lost 7 bases and the V segment lost 5 bases, leaving 5 bases of the junction unmatched. The length of the CDR3 is 12 residues. CDR3 in amino acids: CASRAPSGEQYF. CDR3 coding DNA: TGCGCCAGCAGAGCTCCTAGCGGGGAGCAGTACTTC.

This clonotype was seen many times. The gene calls are TRBV12-3 or TRBV12-4 and TRBJ2-5; 8 positions match TRBD1. V shed 4 bases, J shed 6 bases, and the junction held 10 bases outside the gene matches. This CDR3 has 15 amino acids. The CDR3 loop is CASSWAGRDRQTQYF. The DNA for the CDR3 is TGTGCCAGCAGTTGGGCGGGCAGGGACAGGCAGACCCAGTACTTC.

A few counts support this clonotype. The V call is TRBV3-1, the J call TRBJ2-5; perhaps TRBD2 as D (6 bases). The V end lost 5 bases, the J end lost 7 bases, and 14 bases lay between the germline ends. The CDR3 length is 13 residues. Looked up from germline, CDR1 is LGHDT and CDR2 is YNNKEL (reference sequence). Here the CDR3 DNA reads TGTGCCAGCAGCATTAGCGGCTTTGGGACCCAGTACTTC. As protein: CASSISGFGTQYF.

This clonotype was recorded many times. The genes are TRBV6-1 and TRBJ2-1; D possibly corresponds to TRBD2 (6 bases). This CDR3 has 13 amino acids. The germline V gene has CDR1 MNHNS and CDR2 SASEGT. V was trimmed by 9 bases and J by 8 bases, leaving 17 bases between them. In nucleotides, the CDR3 is TGTGCCAGTGGTGGAGGGGTTCGGGATGAGCAGTTCTTC. Translated: CASGGGVRDEQFF.

The V call is TRBV29-1, the J call TRBJ2-7, with no clear D. Germline CDR1 SQVTM, CDR2 ANQGSEA. Trimming took off 6 bases at V and 2 bases at J, with 11 bases between the two ends. The CDR3 runs 12 residues. This CDR3 reads CSVRDIAYEQYF. CDR3 sequence (DNA): TGCAGCGTCCGAGACATAGCCTACGAGCAGTACTTC.

This clonotype was counted between two and nine times. The chain has TRBV5-1 and TRBJ2-1, with no clear D. V was pared by 4 bases and J by 10 bases, with 15 bases between. CDR1 and CDR2 from the germline V gene are SGHRS and YFSETQ. The CDR3 has 13 residues. CDR3 region: CASSIAPSSEQFF. CDR3 sequence (DNA): TGCGCCAGCAGCATTGCCCCGAGTTCAGAGCAGTTCTTC. The complete variable domain, with remaining parts taken from reference TRBV5-1 and TRBJ2-1, reads KAGVTQTPRYLIKTRGQQVTLSCSPISGHRSVSWYQQTPGQGLQFLFEYFSETQRNKGNFPGRFSGRQFSNSRSEMNVSTLELGDSALYLCASSIAPSSEQFFGPGTRLTVL.

This clonotype has more than one count but fewer than ten. V is TRBV5-1 and J is TRBJ1-1; weak D call: TRBD1 (5 bases). Germline CDR1 is SGHRS and CDR2 is YFSETQ. V dropped 4 bases and J dropped 0 bases, with 16 bases sitting between them. The CDR3 is 16 amino acids. The CDR3 is CASSRYSGGLNTEAFF. The CDR3, as DNA: TGCGCCAGCAGCCGTTATTCGGGGGGTCTGAACACTGAAGCTTTCTTT.

The genes are TRBV2 and TRBJ1-6; D is perhaps TRBD1 (6 bases). V lost 7 bases and J 10 bases, leaving 14 bases between the germline ends. The CDR3 loop spans 13 amino acids. The germline CDR1 and CDR2 sequences are SNHLY and FYNNEI. In DNA, the CDR3 is TGTGCCAGCAATGCACAGGGTGGCTCACCCCTCCACTTT. This translates into CASNAQGGSPLHF.